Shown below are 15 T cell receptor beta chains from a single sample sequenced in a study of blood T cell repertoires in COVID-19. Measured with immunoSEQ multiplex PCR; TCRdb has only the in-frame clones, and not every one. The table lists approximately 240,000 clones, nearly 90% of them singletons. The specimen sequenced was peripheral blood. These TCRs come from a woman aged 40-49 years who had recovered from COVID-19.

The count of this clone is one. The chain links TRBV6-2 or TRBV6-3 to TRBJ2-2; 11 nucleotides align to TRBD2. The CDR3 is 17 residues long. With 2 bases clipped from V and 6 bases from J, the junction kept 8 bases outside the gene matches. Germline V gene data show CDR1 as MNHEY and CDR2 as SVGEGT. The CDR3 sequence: CASSYPRVAGGPGELFF. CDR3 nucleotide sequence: TGTGCCAGCAGTTACCCCAGGGTAGCGGGAGGGCCCGGGGAGCTGTTTTTT.

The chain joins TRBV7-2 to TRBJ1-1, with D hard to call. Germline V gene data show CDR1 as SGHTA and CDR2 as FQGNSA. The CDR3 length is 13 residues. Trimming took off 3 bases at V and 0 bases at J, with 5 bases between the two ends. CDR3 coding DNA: TGTGCCAGCAGCTTCAGTATGAACACTGAAGCTTTCTTT. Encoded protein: CASSFSMNTEAFF.

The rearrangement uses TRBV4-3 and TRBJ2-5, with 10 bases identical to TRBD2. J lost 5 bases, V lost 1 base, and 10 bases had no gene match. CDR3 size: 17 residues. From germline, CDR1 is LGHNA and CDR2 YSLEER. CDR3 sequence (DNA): TGCGCCAGCAGCCAAGGAGTTAAGCGGGGGGGCCCGGAGACCCAGTACTTC. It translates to CASSQGVKRGGPETQYF.

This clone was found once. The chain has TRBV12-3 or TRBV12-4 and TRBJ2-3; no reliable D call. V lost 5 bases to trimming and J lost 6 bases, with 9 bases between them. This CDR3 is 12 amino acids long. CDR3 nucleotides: TGTGCCAGCAGTGCAGACTTTGATACGCAGTATTTT. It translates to CASSADFDTQYF.

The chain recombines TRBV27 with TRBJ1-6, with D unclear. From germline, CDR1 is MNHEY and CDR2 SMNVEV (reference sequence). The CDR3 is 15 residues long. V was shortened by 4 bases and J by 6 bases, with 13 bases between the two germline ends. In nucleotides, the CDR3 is TGTGCCAGCAGTTCGTCGGGTTTTGGTAATTCACCCCTCCACTTT. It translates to CASSSSGFGNSPLHF.

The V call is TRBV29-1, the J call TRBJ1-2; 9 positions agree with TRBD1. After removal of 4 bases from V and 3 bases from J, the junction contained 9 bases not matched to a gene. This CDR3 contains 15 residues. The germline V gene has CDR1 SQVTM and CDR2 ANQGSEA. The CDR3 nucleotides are TGCAGCGTTGGCGTACCGGGACAGGGCGACTATGGCTACACCTTC. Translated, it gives CSVGVPGQGDYGYTF.

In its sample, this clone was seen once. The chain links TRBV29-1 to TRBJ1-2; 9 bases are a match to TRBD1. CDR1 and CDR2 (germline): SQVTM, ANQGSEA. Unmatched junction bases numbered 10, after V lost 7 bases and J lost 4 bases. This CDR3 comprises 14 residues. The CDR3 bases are TGCAGCGGAGACGAGGGGACAGGGCCCTATGGCTACACCTTC. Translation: CSGDEGTGPYGYTF.

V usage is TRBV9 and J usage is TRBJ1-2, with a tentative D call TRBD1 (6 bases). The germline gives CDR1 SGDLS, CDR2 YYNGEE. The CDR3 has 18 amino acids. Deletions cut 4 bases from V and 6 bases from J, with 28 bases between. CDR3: CASSPRSGTKSAMDGYTF. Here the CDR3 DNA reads TGTGCCAGCAGCCCCCGGTCCGGGACAAAATCAGCGATGGATGGCTACACCTTC.

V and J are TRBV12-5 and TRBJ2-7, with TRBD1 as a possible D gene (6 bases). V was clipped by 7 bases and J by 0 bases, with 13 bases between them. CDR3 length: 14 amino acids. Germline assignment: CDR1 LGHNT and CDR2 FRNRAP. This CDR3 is CASAQTGSSYEQYF. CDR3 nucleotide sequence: TGTGCTAGTGCACAAACAGGGAGCTCCTACGAGCAGTACTTC.

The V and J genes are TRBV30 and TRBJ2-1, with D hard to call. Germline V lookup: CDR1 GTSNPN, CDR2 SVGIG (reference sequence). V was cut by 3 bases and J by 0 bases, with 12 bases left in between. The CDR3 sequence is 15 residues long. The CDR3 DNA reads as TGTGCCTGGAGCCTACAGTTGAGCTCCTACAATGAGCAGTTCTTC. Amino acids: CAWSLQLSSYNEQFF. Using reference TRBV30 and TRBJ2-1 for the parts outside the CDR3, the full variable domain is SQTIHQWPATLVQPVGSPLSLECTVEGTSNPNLYWYRQAAGRGLQLLFYSVGIGQISSEVPQNLSASRPQDRQFILSSKKLLLSDSGFYLCAWSLQLSSYNEQFFGPGTRLTVL.

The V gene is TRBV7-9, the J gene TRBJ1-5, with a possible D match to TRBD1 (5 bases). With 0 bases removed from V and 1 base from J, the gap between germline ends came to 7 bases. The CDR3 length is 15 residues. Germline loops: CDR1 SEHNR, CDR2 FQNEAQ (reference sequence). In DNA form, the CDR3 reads TGTGCCAGCAGCTTAGCAGGGGTCAGCAATCAGCCCCAGCATTTT. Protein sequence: CASSLAGVSNQPQHF.

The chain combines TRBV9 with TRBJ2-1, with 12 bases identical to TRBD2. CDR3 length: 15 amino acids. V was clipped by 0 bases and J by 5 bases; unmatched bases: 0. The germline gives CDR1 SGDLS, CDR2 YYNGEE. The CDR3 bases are TGTGCCAGCAGCGTAGCTAGCGGGGGGGACAATGAGCAGTTCTTC. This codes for CASSVASGGDNEQFF.

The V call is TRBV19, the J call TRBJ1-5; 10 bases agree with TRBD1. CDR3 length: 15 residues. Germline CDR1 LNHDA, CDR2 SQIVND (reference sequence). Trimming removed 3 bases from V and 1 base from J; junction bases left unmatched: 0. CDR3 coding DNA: TGTGCCAGTAGTATGACAGGGGGCAGCAATCAGCCCCAGCATTTT. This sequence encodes CASSMTGGSNQPQHF.

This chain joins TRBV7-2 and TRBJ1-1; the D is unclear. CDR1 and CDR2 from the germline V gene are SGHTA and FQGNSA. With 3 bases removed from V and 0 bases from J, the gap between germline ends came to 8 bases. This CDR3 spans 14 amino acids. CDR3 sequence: CASSFEAMNTEAFF. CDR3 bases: TGTGCCAGCAGCTTTGAGGCCATGAACACTGAAGCTTTCTTT.

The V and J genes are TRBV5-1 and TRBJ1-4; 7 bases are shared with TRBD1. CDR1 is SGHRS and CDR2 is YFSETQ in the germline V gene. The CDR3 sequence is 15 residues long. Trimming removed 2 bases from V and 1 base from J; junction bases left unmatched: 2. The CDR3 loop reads CASSFQGVTNEKLFF. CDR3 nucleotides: TGCGCCAGCAGCTTTCAGGGGGTAACTAATGAAAAACTGTTTTTT.